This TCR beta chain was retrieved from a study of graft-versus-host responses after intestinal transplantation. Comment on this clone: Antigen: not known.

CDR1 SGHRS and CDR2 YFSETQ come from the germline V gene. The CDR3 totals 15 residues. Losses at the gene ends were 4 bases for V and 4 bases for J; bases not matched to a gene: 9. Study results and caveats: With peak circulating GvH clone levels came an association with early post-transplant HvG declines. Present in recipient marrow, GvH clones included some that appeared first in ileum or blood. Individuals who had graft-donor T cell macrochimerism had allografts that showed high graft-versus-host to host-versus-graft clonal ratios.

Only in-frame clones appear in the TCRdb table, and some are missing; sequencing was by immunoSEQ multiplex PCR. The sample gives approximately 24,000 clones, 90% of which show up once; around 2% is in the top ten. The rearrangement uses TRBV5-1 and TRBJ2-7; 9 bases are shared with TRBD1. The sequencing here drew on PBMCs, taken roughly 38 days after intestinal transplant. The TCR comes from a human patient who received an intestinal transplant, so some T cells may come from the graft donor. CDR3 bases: TGCGCCAGCAGCCGTGGACAGGGGCGACAATACGAGCAGTACTTC. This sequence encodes CASSRGQGRQYEQYF. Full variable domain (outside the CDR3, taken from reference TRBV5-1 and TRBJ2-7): KAGVTQTPRYLIKTRGQQVTLSCSPISGHRSVSWYQQTPGQGLQFLFEYFSETQRNKGNFPGRFSGRQFSNSRSEMNVSTLELGDSALYLCASSRGQGRQYEQYFGPGTRLTVT.